This TCR beta chain was observed in a study of naive and memory T cell subsets. Overall study results and limits: Possibly reflecting memory cells re-expressing CD45RA, a few larger clonotypes occurred in naive repertoires, especially CD8. Clonotypes are single alpha or beta chains, not paired receptors. Gini index rose across naive, CM, EM and EMRA in CD4 and CD8.

Notes on this clonotype: As yet, its antigen is unknown.

The beta constant-region primer was an equimolar mix of two oligonucleotides covering TRBC1 and TRBC2. Nested alpha and beta constant-region primers with the SP2 primer drove four PCR rounds on ligated cDNA. A 12-nucleotide UMI and the SP2 primer were added to the cDNA 3' end by oligonucleotide ligation. TCRdb recomputed calls from the UMI-ligation and nested PCR reads with MiXCR, one row per CDR3 protein. The table includes about 99,000 distinct CDR3 sequences, about 14% detected once. CD4 T cells were positively selected, then CD8 T cells from the CD4-negative fraction. Germline CDR1 is SGHDT and CDR2 is YYEEEE. The CDR3 totals 13 residues. Between the trimmed V and J ends, which lost 0 bases and 6 bases, there was a span of 6 bases.

The sequenced material came from naive CD8+ T cells from blood. This TCR derives from a human donor in good health. The chain joins TRBV5-6 to TRBJ1-4; unclear D gene. This chain's CDR3 is CASSLVSDEKLFF. As DNA, the CDR3 is TGTGCCAGCAGCTTGGTGTCGGATGAAAAACTGTTTTTT.